This TCR beta chain was recovered during a study of CD8 T cells in Susac syndrome. Study background: Among sequenced Susac syndrome patients, six had active disease and fewer than ten were in remission. Study-level findings and limits: TCR sequencing and HLA analysis covered a relatively small number of individuals.

With respect to this clonotype: Its antigen remains unidentified.

The germline V and J ends were trimmed by 0 bases and 4 bases, with 13 bases remaining between them. This CDR3 comprises 15 residues. Germline V CDR1 and CDR2: SGDLS, YYNGEE. RNA was extracted with the RNeasy kit, and a quantity of 0.5 to 1 ug was reverse transcribed using random hexamers. The immunoSEQ assay covered 54 Vbeta and 13 Jbeta segments for CDR3. TCRdb recomputed calls from the immunoSEQ multiplex PCR reads with MiXCR, one row per CDR3 protein. The sample shows tens of thousands of distinct CDR3 sequences, 90% to 95% of them seen only once. The rearrangement links TRBV9 to TRBJ1-2; D uncertain. The receptor comes from a human donor with Susac syndrome. Sample: CD4+ T cells from PBMCs. CDR3: CASSVDQKPFYGYTF. CDR3 nucleotide sequence: TGTGCCAGCAGCGTAGACCAGAAGCCTTTCTATGGCTACACCTTC.